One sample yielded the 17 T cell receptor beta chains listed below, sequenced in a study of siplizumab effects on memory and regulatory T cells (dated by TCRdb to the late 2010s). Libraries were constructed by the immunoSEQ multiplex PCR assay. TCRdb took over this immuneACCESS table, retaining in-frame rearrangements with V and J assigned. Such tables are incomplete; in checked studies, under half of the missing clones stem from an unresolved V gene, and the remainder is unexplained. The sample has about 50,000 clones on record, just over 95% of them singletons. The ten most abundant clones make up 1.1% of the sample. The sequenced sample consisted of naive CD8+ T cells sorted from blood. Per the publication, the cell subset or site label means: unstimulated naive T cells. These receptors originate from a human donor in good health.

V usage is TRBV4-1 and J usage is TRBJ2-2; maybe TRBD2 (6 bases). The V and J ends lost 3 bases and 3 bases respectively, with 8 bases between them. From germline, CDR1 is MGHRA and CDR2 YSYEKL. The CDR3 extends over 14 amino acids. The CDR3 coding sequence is TGCGCCAGCAGCCAGCGGAGGGACACCGGGGAGCTGTTTTTT. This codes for CASSQRRDTGELFF.

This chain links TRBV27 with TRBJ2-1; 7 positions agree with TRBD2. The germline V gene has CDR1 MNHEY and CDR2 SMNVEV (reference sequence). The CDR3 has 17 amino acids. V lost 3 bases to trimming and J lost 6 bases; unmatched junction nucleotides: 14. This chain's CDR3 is CASSFPLAEVYRNEQFF. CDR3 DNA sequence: TGTGCCAGCAGTTTTCCTCTAGCGGAAGTCTACCGCAATGAGCAGTTCTTC.

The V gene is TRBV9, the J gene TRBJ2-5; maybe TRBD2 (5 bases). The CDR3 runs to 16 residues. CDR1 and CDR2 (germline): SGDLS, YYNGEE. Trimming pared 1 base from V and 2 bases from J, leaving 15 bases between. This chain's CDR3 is CASSVLAGSIQETQYF. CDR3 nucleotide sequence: TGTGCCAGCAGCGTACTGGCGGGCTCGATTCAAGAGACCCAGTACTTC.

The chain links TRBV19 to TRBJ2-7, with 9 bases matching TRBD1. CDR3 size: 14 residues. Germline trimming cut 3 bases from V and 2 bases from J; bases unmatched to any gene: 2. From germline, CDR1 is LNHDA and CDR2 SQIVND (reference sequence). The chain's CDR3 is CASSITGGAYEQYF. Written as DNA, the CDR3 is TGTGCCAGTAGTATCACAGGGGGCGCCTACGAGCAGTACTTC.

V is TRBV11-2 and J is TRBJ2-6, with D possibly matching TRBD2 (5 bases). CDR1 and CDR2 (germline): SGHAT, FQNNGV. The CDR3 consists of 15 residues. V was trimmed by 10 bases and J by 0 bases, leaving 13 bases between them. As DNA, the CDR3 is TGTGCCATACTAGGGCAAGCCTCTGGGGCCAACGTCCTGACTTTC. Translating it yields CAILGQASGANVLTF. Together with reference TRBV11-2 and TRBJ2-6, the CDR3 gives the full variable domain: EAGVAQSPRYKIIEKRQSVAFWCNPISGHATLYWYQQILGQGPKLLIQFQNNGVVDDSQLPKDRFSAERLKGVDSTLKIQPAKLEDSAVYLCAILGQASGANVLTFGAGSRLTVL.

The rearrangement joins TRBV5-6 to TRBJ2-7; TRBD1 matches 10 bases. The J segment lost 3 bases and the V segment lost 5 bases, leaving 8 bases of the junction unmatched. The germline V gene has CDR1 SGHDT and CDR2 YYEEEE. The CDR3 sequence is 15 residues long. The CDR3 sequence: CASRDGTGESYEQYF. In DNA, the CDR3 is TGTGCCAGCAGGGACGGGACAGGGGAAAGCTACGAGCAGTACTTC.

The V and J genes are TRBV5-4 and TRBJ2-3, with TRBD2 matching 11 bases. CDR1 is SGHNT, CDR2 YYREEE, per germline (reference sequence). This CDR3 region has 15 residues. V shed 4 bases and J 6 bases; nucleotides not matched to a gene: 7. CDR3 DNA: TGTGCCAGCAGCCAGGTACTAGCGGGAGCTGATACGCAGTATTTT. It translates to CASSQVLAGADTQYF.

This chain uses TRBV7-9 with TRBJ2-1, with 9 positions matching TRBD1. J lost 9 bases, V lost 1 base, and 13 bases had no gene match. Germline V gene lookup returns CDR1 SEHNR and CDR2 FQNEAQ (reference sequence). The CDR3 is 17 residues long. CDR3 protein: CASSLVSGTGKIGEQFF. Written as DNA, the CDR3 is TGTGCCAGCAGCTTAGTTTCCGGGACAGGGAAGATCGGTGAGCAGTTCTTC.

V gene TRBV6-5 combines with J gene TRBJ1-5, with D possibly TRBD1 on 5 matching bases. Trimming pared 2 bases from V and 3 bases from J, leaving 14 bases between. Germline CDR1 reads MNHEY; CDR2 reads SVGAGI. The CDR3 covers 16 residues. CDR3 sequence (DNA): TGTGCCAGCAGTTACCTCGTGGGACGCCCCAATCAGCCCCAGCATTTT. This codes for CASSYLVGRPNQPQHF.

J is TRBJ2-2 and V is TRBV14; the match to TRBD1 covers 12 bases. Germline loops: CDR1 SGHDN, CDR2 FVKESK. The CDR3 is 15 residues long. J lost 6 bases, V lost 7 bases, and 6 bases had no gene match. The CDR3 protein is CASNPGTGGSGELFF. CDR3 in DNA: TGTGCCAGCAACCCCGGGACAGGGGGCTCCGGGGAGCTGTTTTTT.

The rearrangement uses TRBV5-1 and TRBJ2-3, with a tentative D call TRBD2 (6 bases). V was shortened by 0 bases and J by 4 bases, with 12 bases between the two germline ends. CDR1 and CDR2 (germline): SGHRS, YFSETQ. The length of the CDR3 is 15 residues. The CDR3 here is CASSLVAGSADTQYF. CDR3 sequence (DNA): TGCGCCAGCAGCTTGGTGGCGGGGAGCGCAGATACGCAGTATTTT.

The CDR3 loop is CASSQDRGHYEQYF. The DNA for the CDR3 is TGCGCCAGCAGCCAAGATCGAGGTCACTACGAGCAGTACTTC. The chain combines TRBV4-3 with TRBJ2-7; no firm D call. Germline CDR1 is LGHNA and CDR2 is YSLEER. This CDR3 is built from 14 residues. Trimming removed 0 bases at V and 3 bases at J, with 9 bases between.

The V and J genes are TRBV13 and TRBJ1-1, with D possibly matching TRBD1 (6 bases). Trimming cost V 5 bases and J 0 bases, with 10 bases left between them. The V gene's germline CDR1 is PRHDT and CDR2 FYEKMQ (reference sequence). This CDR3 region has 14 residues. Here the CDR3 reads CASSQGTLNTEAFF. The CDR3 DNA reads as TGTGCCAGCAGCCAGGGGACATTGAACACTGAAGCTTTCTTT.

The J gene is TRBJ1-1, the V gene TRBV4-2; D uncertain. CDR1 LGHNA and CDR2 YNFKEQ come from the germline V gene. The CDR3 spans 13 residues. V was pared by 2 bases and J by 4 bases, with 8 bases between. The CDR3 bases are TGTGCCAGCAGCCAAACGGGGAGCACTGAAGCTTTCTTT. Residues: CASSQTGSTEAFF.

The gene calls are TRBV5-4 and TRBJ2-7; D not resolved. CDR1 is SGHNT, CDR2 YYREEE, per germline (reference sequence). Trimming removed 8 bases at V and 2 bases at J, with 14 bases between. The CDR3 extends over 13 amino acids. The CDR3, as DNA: TGTGCCAGGTGCGACGGGCTTGCCTACGAGCAGTACTTC. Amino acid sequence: CARCDGLAYEQYF.

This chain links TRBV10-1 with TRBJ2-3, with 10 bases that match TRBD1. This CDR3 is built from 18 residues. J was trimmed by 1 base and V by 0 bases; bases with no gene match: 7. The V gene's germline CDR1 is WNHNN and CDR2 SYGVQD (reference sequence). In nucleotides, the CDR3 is TGCGCCAGCAGTGAGTCAATCGTTGGGACAGGGGGCACAGATACGCAGTATTTT. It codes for CASSESIVGTGGTDTQYF.

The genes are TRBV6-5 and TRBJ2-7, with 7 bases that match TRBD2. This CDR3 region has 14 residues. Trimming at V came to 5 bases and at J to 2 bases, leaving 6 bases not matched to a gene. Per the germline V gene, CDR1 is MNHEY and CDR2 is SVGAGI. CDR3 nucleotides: TGTGCCAGCAGTCCTAGCGGTTCTCCCTACGAGCAGTACTTC. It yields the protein CASSPSGSPYEQYF.